This TCR beta chain was sequenced for a study of blood T cell repertoires in COVID-19 (dated by TCRdb to the early 2020s). General notes on the study: Samples covering the acute and convalescent phases of COVID-19 were provided by collaborators in the United States, Italy and Spain. The material from the prospective study consisted of cDNA or gDNA derived from T cells, B-cell-depleted T cells, or PBMCs. The dataset comprised deeply sampled blood TCRbeta repertoires from subjects exposed to, actively infected with, or recovered from COVID-19. The repertoires were made available in a free public database intended to serve as a resource for research on the immune response to SARS-CoV-2. Samples were obtained from the ongoing ImmuneRACE study (first 160 participants) and from over 1,000 subjects provided by 6 global collaborators. Nearly every sample came with metadata listing a de-identified subject ID, COVID-19 status, age in years and sex. Where available, HLA class I and class II types were taken from metadata supplied by the sample provider and were not determined by assay-based typing.

TCRbeta CDR3 regions were amplified from genomic DNA using the immunoSEQ Assay, a bias-controlled multiplex PCR. Processing in the source paper ran as follows. Nucleated cell counts per sample were estimated from amplification of reference gene primers within the assay. To quantify the absolute abundance of each unique TCRbeta CDR3 rearrangement, sequence reads were collapsed and filtered. For each sample, productive Simpson clonality was calculated by taking the square root of Simpson's diversity index across productive rearrangements. Held by TCRdb, this immuneACCESS table contains in-frame sequences only and omits some clones. Under half of the omission traces to an unresolved V gene where checked; the cause of the rest is unknown. The V and J calls and clone size come from that table; D and trimming were worked out from the DNA. The sample profile shows roughly 350,000 clones; 92% of them were found once. The leading ten clones occupy approximately 17% of the sample.

Turning to this clone: This receptor's antigen is unknown. There are no base qualities to consult, and no much larger clone falls within one base.

V is pared back by 5 bases and J by 2 bases, with 13 bases lying between the germline termini. From the germline V gene, CDR1 is MNHNS and CDR2 is SASEGT. The CDR3 runs 14 amino acids, cysteine and phenylalanine included. The DNA shown is the 42-base CDR3, in frame from base 1. The paper as a whole reports these results and caveats: How much clinical and demographic metadata was included differed by source and by participant, and the metadata was provided uncurated.

Participants in the prospective study were enrolled through a virtual design, were aged roughly 18 to 90 years, and lived in under 25 United States geographic areas. Cohort assignment in the prospective study relied on participant-reported clinical history from a screening survey and a study questionnaire. Recovered participants in ImmuneRACE Cohort 3 were defined by two consecutive negative NP/OP PCR tests, clearance by a healthcare professional, or resolution of symptoms. Each participant in the prospective study had whole blood, serum and a nasopharyngeal or oropharyngeal swab collected by mobile phlebotomists. Additional blood draws and questionnaires over an approximately 2-month period could optionally be provided by prospective study participants. Blood samples from the prospective study were shipped frozen or at room temperature prior to DNA extraction.

The chain couples TRBV6-1 to TRBJ2-7, with a tentative D gene TRBD1 over 6 matching bases. The sequence came from a woman aged 30 to 39 who had recovered from COVID-19. The source material was PBMCs or T cells enriched from blood (not recorded which). The nucleotide sequence is TGTGCCAGCAGTCTCCGGGACACCGCCTACGAGCAGTACTTC. It translates to CASSLRDTAYEQYF.